Following are 23 T cell receptor beta chains from one sample sequenced in a study of shared clonotypes between healthy human individuals (dated by TCRdb to 2020 to 2022). Libraries were constructed by the immunoSEQ multiplex PCR assay. This is the immuneACCESS table as TCRdb keeps it, with only in-frame sequences that have V and J called. A part of the clones is gone; compared with another copy, unresolved V genes explain less than half, and the rest is unexplained. This sample comprises approximately 350,000 clones, approximately 79% of them detected only once. The ten biggest clones cover 10% of the sample. The sample was memory CD4+ T cells sorted from blood. Sample cell subset or site, as interpreted from the label and publication: CD45RA-negative fraction. The receptors were sampled from a man aged 25-45 years in good health.

This chain uses TRBV4-3 with TRBJ2-1; TRBD2 matches at 9 bases. The germline CDR1 and CDR2 sequences are LGHNA and YSLEER. The ends lost 1 base at V and 8 bases at J; junction bases unmatched: 18. The CDR3 has 19 amino acids. The CDR3 coding sequence is TGCGCCAGCAGCCAAGCTAGTCGGACTAGCGATCGTATCATCCATGAGCAGTTCTTC. Translation gives CASSQASRTSDRIIHEQFF.

The chain's CDR3 is CASRPGVTGSPKLNTEAFF. The CDR3, as DNA: TGTGCCAGCAGACCAGGGGTCACAGGCTCGCCAAAGCTGAACACTGAAGCTTTCTTT. V gene TRBV11-2 combines with J gene TRBJ1-1; a weak D match, TRBD1 (6 bases). Trimming removed 6 bases from V and 0 bases from J, with 26 bases in between. The CDR3 extends over 19 amino acids. Germline V lookup: CDR1 SGHAT, CDR2 FQNNGV.

This clone was found a few times. The rearrangement uses TRBV5-8 and TRBJ2-3; no reliable D call. CDR3 size: 15 residues. The V end lost 4 bases, the J end lost 5 bases, and 17 bases lay between the germline ends. The V gene's germline CDR1 is SGHTS and CDR2 YDEGEE. The CDR3: CASSHADFLGDTQYF. The CDR3 bases are TGTGCCAGCAGCCATGCGGATTTCCTCGGAGATACGCAGTATTTT.

The chain uses TRBV18 and TRBJ2-2, with D perhaps TRBD1 (7 bases). Germline CDR1 and CDR2: KGHSH and LQKENI. The ends were cut back, 0 bases at V and 6 bases at J, with 17 bases in the middle. The length of the CDR3 is 17 residues. The CDR3 DNA sequence: TGTGCCAGCTCACCACCGGAGGGGGCGGTGTCTTCCGGGGAGCTGTTTTTT. This encodes CASSPPEGAVSSGELFF.

This clone was seen at least ten times. CDR3: CASRYTGGGNQPQHF. The DNA of the CDR3 is TGTGCCAGCAGGTATACAGGGGGAGGCAATCAGCCCCAGCATTTT. V is TRBV28 and J is TRBJ1-5; 8 positions agree with TRBD1. The CDR3 has 15 amino acids. The germline gives CDR1 MDHEN, CDR2 SYDVKM. With V trimmed by 6 bases and J by 2 bases, 6 bases remained unmatched.

The chain links TRBV5-4 to TRBJ1-1; D call uncertain. Germline V gene sequence: CDR1 SGHNT, CDR2 YYREEE (reference sequence). V lost 4 bases and J lost 8, with 21 bases in between. The length of the CDR3 is 15 residues. In DNA form, the CDR3 reads TGTGCCAGCAGCCATTGGGCCCTAGGACCTTTCGAAGCTTTCTTT. This codes for CASSHWALGPFEAFF.

The CDR3 bases are TGCGCCAGCAGACCTTACCCGACAGCAGATACGCAGTATTTT. Translation: CASRPYPTADTQYF. The genes are TRBV4-1 and TRBJ2-3, with D possibly TRBD1 on 5 matching bases. Germline V CDR1 and CDR2: MGHRA, YSYEKL. The CDR3 is 14 amino acids. The V end was cut by 6 bases, the J end by 4 bases, with 14 bases between.

V gene TRBV2 combines with J gene TRBJ2-7; 8 bases align to TRBD1. The CDR3 length is 14 residues. The J segment lost 0 bases and the V segment lost 2 bases, leaving 0 bases of the junction unmatched. The germline gives CDR1 SNHLY, CDR2 FYNNEI. The CDR3 DNA is TGTGCCAGCAGTGAACAGGGGGCCTCCTACGAGCAGTACTTC. Protein sequence: CASSEQGASYEQYF.

This clone was counted a single time. The sample has other DNA sequences that encode this CDR3 too. V is TRBV18 and J is TRBJ1-1, with 7 bases aligning to TRBD1. CDR1 is KGHSH and CDR2 is LQKENI in the germline V gene. This CDR3 has 13 amino acids. Unmatched junction bases numbered 3, after V lost 6 bases and J lost 2 bases. The CDR3 DNA follows: TGTGCCAGCTCCCGGGACAGTAACACTGAAGCTTTCTTT. It is translated as CASSRDSNTEAFF.

The genes are TRBV6-5 and TRBJ1-1; unclear D gene. This CDR3 is 14 amino acids long. CDR1 and CDR2 from the germline V gene are MNHEY and SVGAGI. Trimming shortened V by 4 bases and J by 4 bases, and 13 bases separated the two germline ends. For the CDR3, the DNA is TGTGCCAGCAGTTTAGCAGGAGGCACCACTGAAGCTTTCTTT. It codes for CASSLAGGTTEAFF.

This rearrangement joins TRBV6-5 to TRBJ1-1; D not certain. The CDR3 runs 13 residues. Germline CDR1 reads MNHEY; CDR2 reads SVGAGI. Trimming cost V 2 bases and J 1 base, with 5 bases left between them. The CDR3 sequence is CASSYLGNTEAFF. The CDR3, as DNA: TGTGCCAGCAGTTACCTCGGGAACACTGAAGCTTTCTTT.

This sequence joins TRBV5-5 and TRBJ2-1, with a weak D call TRBD1 (5 bases). This CDR3 has 14 amino acids. Germline CDR1 is SGHKS and CDR2 is YYEKEE (reference sequence). V lost 0 bases and J 9 bases, leaving 13 bases between the germline ends. DNA of the CDR3: TGTGCCAGCAGCTTGGGGGGCCTCCTTGGTGAGCAGTTCTTC. Translated, it gives CASSLGGLLGEQFF. The variable domain in full, completed from reference TRBV5-5 and TRBJ2-1, reads DAGVTQSPTHLIKTRGQQVTLRCSPISGHKSVSWYQQVLGQGPQFIFQYYEKEERGRGNFPDRFSARQFPNYSSELNVNALLLGDSALYLCASSLGGLLGEQFFGPGTRLTVL.

The CDR3 DNA follows: TGCGCCAGCAACAGGCTAGAGTCGAATGAGCAGTTCTTC. Its translation: CASNRLESNEQFF. The rearrangement uses TRBV5-1 and TRBJ2-1; weak D call: TRBD1 (5 bases). The germline CDR1 and CDR2 sequences are SGHRS and YFSETQ. This CDR3 is 13 amino acids long. Deletions cut 6 bases from V and 7 bases from J, with 14 bases between.

Comments on this clone: A far bigger clonotype differs at one base, so this is likely a read error. This rearrangement joins TRBV7-2 to TRBJ1-5; TRBD1 might be the D (5 bases). This CDR3 contains 15 residues. The germline gives CDR1 SGHTA, CDR2 FQGNSA. This chain's CDR3 is CVSSLNQGNNQPQHF. In nucleotides, the CDR3 is TGTGTCAGCAGCCTGAACCAGGGTAACAATCAGCCCCAGCATTTT.

This chain joins TRBV6-1 and TRBJ1-4, with D uncertain. V lost 11 bases and J lost 5, with 18 bases in between. In germline, CDR1 is MNHNS, CDR2 SASEGT. This CDR3 has 14 residues. CDR3 sequence reads: CAGQEELTNEKLFF. The DNA for the CDR3 is TGTGCCGGTCAGGAAGAACTTACCAATGAAAAACTGTTTTTT.

This chain uses TRBV29-1 with TRBJ2-3; D is unclear. V lost 3 bases to trimming and J lost 1 base, with 11 bases between them. This CDR3 spans 14 amino acids. Germline CDR1 is SQVTM and CDR2 is ANQGSEA. CDR3 sequence (DNA): TGCAGCGTTGAGTCTGGCAGCCGCACAGATACGCAGTATTTT. Its translation is CSVESGSRTDTQYF.

The gene calls are TRBV5-1 and TRBJ2-1; 9 bases are a match to TRBD1. This CDR3 is 15 amino acids long. Unmatched junction bases numbered 7, after V lost 2 bases and J lost 7 bases. Germline CDR1 is SGHRS and CDR2 is YFSETQ. CDR3 DNA: TGCGCCAGCAGCTTAGGGACAGGGACAGGGAATGAGCAGTTCTTC. The encoded protein is CASSLGTGTGNEQFF.

This chain links TRBV20-1 with TRBJ2-3; D gene unclear. Germline CDR1 DFQATT, CDR2 SNEGSKA (reference sequence). The V end lost 6 bases, the J end lost 7 bases, and 11 bases lay between the germline ends. The CDR3 consists of 11 residues. The chain's CDR3 is CSAPALNTQYF. CDR3 nucleotide sequence: TGCAGTGCGCCCGCTCTGAATACGCAGTATTTT.

CDR3 loop: CASSLGDRPSYNEQFF. CDR3 in DNA: TGCGCCAGCAGCTTGGGGGACAGGCCGTCCTACAATGAGCAGTTCTTC. This sequence joins TRBV5-1 and TRBJ2-1, with 8 nucleotides matching TRBD1. This CDR3 spans 16 amino acids. Germline V gene sequence: CDR1 SGHRS, CDR2 YFSETQ. V lost 0 bases, J lost 1 base, and 3 bases stayed unmatched.

This chain connects TRBV2 to TRBJ2-4; TRBD1 agrees at 7 bases. With V trimmed by 4 bases and J by 5 bases, 5 bases remained unmatched. CDR1 SNHLY and CDR2 FYNNEI come from the germline V gene. The CDR3 extends over 14 amino acids. Here the CDR3 reads CASSGQGEQNIQYF. The CDR3 DNA follows: TGTGCCAGCAGTGGGCAGGGGGAGCAAAACATTCAGTACTTC.

The chain links TRBV18 to TRBJ2-7; TRBD1 might be the D (5 bases). Between the trimmed V and J ends, which lost 5 bases and 2 bases, there was a span of 10 bases. The germline V gene has CDR1 KGHSH and CDR2 LQKENI. The CDR3 loop spans 13 amino acids. The CDR3 DNA reads TGTGCCAGCTCAAACGACAGAGCCTACGAGCAGTACTTC. Encoded protein: CASSNDRAYEQYF.

The chain carries TRBV30 and TRBJ2-3; D might be TRBD1 (6 bases). The CDR3 has 14 amino acids. Germline values: CDR1 GTSNPN, CDR2 SVGIG (reference sequence). The germline V and J ends were trimmed by 3 bases and 6 bases, with 16 bases remaining between them. The CDR3 region has the DNA TGTGCCTGGAGCTCCAGGGGATGGGGTGATACGCAGTATTTT. It encodes CAWSSRGWGDTQYF.

This chain links TRBV19 with TRBJ1-2; D might be TRBD1 (5 bases). The CDR3 runs to 14 residues. Between the trimmed V and J ends, which lost 3 bases and 3 bases, there was a span of 11 bases. Germline V gene sequence: CDR1 LNHDA, CDR2 SQIVND (reference sequence). CDR3 amino acids: CASSINPTDYGYTF. In DNA, the CDR3 is TGTGCCAGTAGTATTAATCCGACAGACTATGGCTACACCTTC.